These 13 T cell receptor beta chains originate from one sample sequenced in a study of T cell responses to AZD1222 COVID-19 vaccine. The repertoire was sequenced with immunoSEQ multiplex PCR; TCRdb's copy has only in-frame clones and lacks some. This repertoire shows some 120,000 clones, more than 70% found once; its top ten account for around 5%. The sequencing here drew on peripheral blood, taken on day 0 of AZD1222 vaccination. The source is an adult in good health.

The chain is built from TRBV7-2 and TRBJ1-1; no clear D gene. There are 16 residues in the CDR3. Trimming left V 4 bases short and J 1 base short, with 16 bases between. CDR1 and CDR2 (germline): SGHTA, FQGNSA. The CDR3 reads CASSSNGGLRNTEAFF. The DNA for the CDR3 is TGTGCCAGCAGCTCGAACGGAGGGCTCAGGAACACTGAAGCTTTCTTT.

The chain joins TRBV27 to TRBJ1-5, with D unclear. This CDR3 comprises 16 residues. V shed 4 bases and J shed 4 bases, with 17 bases lying between them. CDR1 is MNHEY and CDR2 is SMNVEV in the germline V gene (reference sequence). CDR3 sequence reads: CASSYTAPHPNQPQHF. CDR3 coding DNA: TGTGCCAGCAGTTACACAGCCCCCCACCCTAATCAGCCCCAGCATTTT.

The chain recombines TRBV7-9 with TRBJ1-4; possibly TRBD1 for D (5 bases). Looked up from germline, CDR1 is SEHNR and CDR2 is FQNEAQ (reference sequence). This CDR3 has 14 residues. The V gene lost 5 bases and the J gene lost 0 bases, with 7 bases spanning the gap. The CDR3 protein is CASSLGATNEKLFF. CDR3 sequence (DNA): TGTGCCAGCAGCCTGGGGGCAACTAATGAAAAACTGTTTTTT.

The V gene is TRBV7-3, the J gene TRBJ2-1, with 8 bases lining up with TRBD2. The germline V gene encodes CDR1 SGHTA and CDR2 FQGTGA. V dropped 5 bases and J dropped 8; count of bases not matched to a gene: 11. The CDR3 contains 15 residues. CDR3 protein: CASSPTGGPFDEQFF. For the CDR3, the DNA is TGTGCCAGCAGCCCGACGGGGGGGCCCTTTGATGAGCAGTTCTTC.

The V call is TRBV4-3, the J call TRBJ1-4; a possible D gene is TRBD1 (6 bases). Germline CDR1 reads LGHNA; CDR2 reads YSLEER. The CDR3 runs to 14 residues. Trimming removed 3 bases from V and 8 bases from J, with 13 bases in between. The CDR3 coding sequence is TGCGCCAGCAGCCAGGGGGCCGTGGGGGAAAAACTGTTTTTT. This sequence encodes CASSQGAVGEKLFF.

The chain employs TRBV6-5 and TRBJ1-2; 7 nucleotides align to TRBD1. V lost 6 bases, J lost 7 bases, and 2 bases stayed unmatched. The CDR3 is 11 residues long. Germline V CDR1 and CDR2: MNHEY, SVGAGI. The CDR3: CASSPGGGYTF. The CDR3 DNA reads TGTGCCAGCAGCCCAGGGGGTGGCTACACCTTC.

The chain uses TRBV7-9 and TRBJ2-5, with D possibly TRBD1 on 6 matching bases. Trimming left V 1 base short and J 2 bases short, with 8 bases between. The length of the CDR3 is 14 residues. CDR1 is SEHNR and CDR2 is FQNEAQ in the germline V gene (reference sequence). For the CDR3, the DNA is TGTGCCAGCAGCTTAGGGACAGCACAAGAGACCCAGTACTTC. Translating gives CASSLGTAQETQYF.

The rearrangement joins TRBV4-3 to TRBJ1-2; D may be TRBD1 (5 bases). The V gene lost 2 bases and the J gene lost 7 bases, with 26 bases spanning the gap. Germline V gene sequence: CDR1 LGHNA, CDR2 YSLEER. This CDR3 has 18 amino acids. Here the CDR3 reads CASSQLVPGTALPGGYTF. DNA for the CDR3: TGCGCCAGCAGCCAATTGGTCCCCGGGACGGCTCTGCCAGGTGGCTACACCTTC.

V is TRBV11-3 and J is TRBJ2-2; D is unresolved. This CDR3 contains 13 residues. V gave up 2 bases and J gave up 4 bases, with 5 bases separating them. Germline lookup yields CDR1 SGHNT and CDR2 YENEEA. The CDR3 DNA follows: TGTGCCAGCAGCTTAAGCAGCACCGGGGAGCTGTTTTTT. Its protein is CASSLSSTGELFF.

The rearrangement joins TRBV6-2 or TRBV6-3 to TRBJ2-7; TRBD1 matches at 7 bases. This CDR3 spans 16 amino acids. CDR1 is MNHEY and CDR2 is SVGEGT in the germline V gene. V shed 5 bases and J 0 bases; nucleotides not matched to a gene: 10. Here the CDR3 reads CASSKPADRASYEQYF. As DNA, the CDR3 is TGTGCCAGCAGTAAACCTGCAGACAGGGCCTCCTACGAGCAGTACTTC.

The chain links TRBV5-4 to TRBJ2-3; D call uncertain. Germline V gene data show CDR1 as SGHNT and CDR2 as YYREEE (reference sequence). This CDR3 has 13 amino acids. The V end lost 0 bases, the J end lost 0 bases, and 2 bases lay between the germline ends. The CDR3 nucleotides are TGTGCCAGCAGCTTGGCAAGCACAGATACGCAGTATTTT. This gives the protein CASSLASTDTQYF.

The genes are TRBV24-1 and TRBJ2-1, with D unclear. Trimming took 7 bases from V and 4 from J, leaving 13 bases between them. Germline CDR1 reads KGHDR; CDR2 reads SFDVKD. This CDR3 is built from 14 residues. CDR3 loop: CATSAHDGYNEQFF. CDR3 DNA: TGTGCCACCAGCGCTCACGACGGTTACAATGAGCAGTTCTTC.

The chain is built from TRBV11-3 and TRBJ2-3; D gene unclear. CDR3 length: 15 residues. The V gene lost 1 base and the J gene lost 2 bases, with 10 bases spanning the gap. The germline gives CDR1 SGHNT, CDR2 YENEEA. Written as DNA, the CDR3 is TGTGCCAGCAGCTTAGGTGGTGGGCCCACAGATACGCAGTATTTT. It specifies CASSLGGGPTDTQYF.